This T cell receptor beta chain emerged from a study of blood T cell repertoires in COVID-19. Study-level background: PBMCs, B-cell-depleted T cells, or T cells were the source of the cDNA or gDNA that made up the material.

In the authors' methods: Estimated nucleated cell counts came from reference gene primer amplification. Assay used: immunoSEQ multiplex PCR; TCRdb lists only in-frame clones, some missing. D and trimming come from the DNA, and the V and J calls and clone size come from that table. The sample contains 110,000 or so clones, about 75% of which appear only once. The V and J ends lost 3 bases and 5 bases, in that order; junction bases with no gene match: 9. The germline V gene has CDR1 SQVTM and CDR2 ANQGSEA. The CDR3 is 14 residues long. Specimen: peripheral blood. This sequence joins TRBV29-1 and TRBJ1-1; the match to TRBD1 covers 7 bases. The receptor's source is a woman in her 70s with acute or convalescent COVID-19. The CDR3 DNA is TGCAGCGTTGACAGGGGGACGAAACGGACTGAAGCTTTCTTT. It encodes CSVDRGTKRTEAFF.